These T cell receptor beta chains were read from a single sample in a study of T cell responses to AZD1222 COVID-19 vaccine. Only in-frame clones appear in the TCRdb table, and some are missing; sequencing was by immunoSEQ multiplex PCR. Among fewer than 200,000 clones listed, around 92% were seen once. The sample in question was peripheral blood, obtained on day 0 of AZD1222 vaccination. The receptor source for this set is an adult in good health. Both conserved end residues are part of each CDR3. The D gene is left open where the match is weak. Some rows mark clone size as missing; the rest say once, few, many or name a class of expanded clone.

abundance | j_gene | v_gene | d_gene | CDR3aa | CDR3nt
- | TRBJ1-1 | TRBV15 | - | CATSRGGWGTEAFF | TGTGCCACCAGCCGGGGAGGCTGGGGCACTGAAGCTTTCTTT
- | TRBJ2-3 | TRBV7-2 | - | CASSRARDGGTDTQYF | TGTGCCAGCAGCCGCGCTCGGGACGGGGGCACAGATACGCAGTATTTT
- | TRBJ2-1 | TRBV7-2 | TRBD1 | CASSPPGQGPWHEQFF | TGTGCCAGCAGCCCCCCTGGACAGGGGCCCTGGCATGAGCAGTTCTTC
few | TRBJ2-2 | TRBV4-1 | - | CASRTTENTGELFF | TGCGCCAGCAGGACTACAGAGAACACCGGGGAGCTGTTTTTT
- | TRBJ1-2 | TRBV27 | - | CASSYSGGVGYGYTF | TGTGCCAGCAGCTATTCAGGAGGAGTCGGCTATGGCTACACCTTC
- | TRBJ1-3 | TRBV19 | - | CATRHRSGNTIYF | TGTGCCACCAGACACAGATCTGGAAACACCATATATTTT
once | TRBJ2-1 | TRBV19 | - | CASRGASGDSYNEQFF | TGTGCCAGTAGGGGGGCTAGCGGAGACTCCTACAATGAGCAGTTCTTC
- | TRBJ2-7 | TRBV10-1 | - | CASSENVWTSPGEQYF | TGCGCCAGCAGTGAAAATGTATGGACTTCCCCCGGCGAGCAGTACTTC
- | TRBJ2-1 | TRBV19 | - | CASSGAGSYNEQFF | TGTGCCAGTAGCGGGGCAGGGTCCTACAATGAGCAGTTCTTC
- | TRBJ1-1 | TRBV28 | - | CASSFGVDTEAFF | TGTGCCAGCAGTTTTGGGGTTGACACTGAAGCTTTCTTT
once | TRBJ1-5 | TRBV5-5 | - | CASSPSGGNQPQHF | TGTGCCAGCAGCCCTTCGGGGGGCAATCAGCCCCAGCATTTT
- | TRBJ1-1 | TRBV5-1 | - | CASSLGTMGSTEAFF | TGCGCCAGCAGCTTGGGGACCATGGGGAGCACTGAAGCTTTCTTT
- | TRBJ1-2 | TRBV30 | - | CAWSVNYGYTF | TGTGCCTGGAGCGTCAACTATGGCTACACCTTC
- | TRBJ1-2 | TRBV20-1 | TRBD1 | CSASRQGYGYTF | TGCAGTGCTAGTAGACAGGGGTATGGCTACACCTTC
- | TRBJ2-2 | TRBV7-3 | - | CASEGDATGELFF | TGTGCCAGCGAAGGGGATGCCACCGGGGAGCTGTTTTTT
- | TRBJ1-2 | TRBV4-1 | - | CASSQGANYGYTF | TGCGCCAGCAGCCAGGGGGCGAACTATGGCTACACCTTC
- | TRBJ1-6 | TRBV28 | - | CASSSSLWTPLTNSPLHF | TGTGCCAGCAGCTCGAGCCTCTGGACCCCACTGACTAATTCACCCCTCCACTTT
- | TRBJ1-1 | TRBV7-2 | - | CASSLDRVTEAFF | TGTGCCAGCAGCTTAGACAGGGTGACTGAAGCTTTCTTT
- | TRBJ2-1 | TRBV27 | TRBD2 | CASSRTSGDALSSYNEQFF | TGTGCCAGCAGTCGGACTAGCGGGGATGCCCTAAGCTCCTACAATGAGCAGTTCTTC
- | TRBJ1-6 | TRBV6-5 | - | CASSWAARADSPLHF | TGTGCCAGCAGTTGGGCGGCCCGGGCGGATTCACCCCTCCACTTT
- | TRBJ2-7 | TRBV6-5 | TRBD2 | CASSHVSGRAREQYF | TGTGCCAGCAGTCACGTTAGCGGGAGGGCCCGCGAGCAGTACTTC
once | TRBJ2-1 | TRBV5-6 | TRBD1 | CASSLGGTAYNEQFF | TGTGCCAGCAGCTTGGGGGGGACAGCTTACAATGAGCAGTTCTTC
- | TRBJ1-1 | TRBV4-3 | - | CASSQERNTEAFF | TGCGCCAGCAGCCAAGAACGGAACACTGAAGCTTTCTTT
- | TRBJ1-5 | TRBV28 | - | CASSPPGDVQPQHF | TGTGCCAGCAGTCCCCCGGGCGACGTACAGCCCCAGCATTTT
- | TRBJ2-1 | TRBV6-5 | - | CASSYSEMSYNEQFF | TGTGCCAGCAGTTATTCCGAGATGTCCTACAATGAGCAGTTCTTC
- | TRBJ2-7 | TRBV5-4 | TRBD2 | CASSLGTSGRASEQYF | TGTGCCAGTAGCTTAGGGACTAGCGGGAGGGCCTCCGAGCAGTACTTC
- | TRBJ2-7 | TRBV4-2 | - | CASSQVGPSSYEQYF | TGTGCCAGCAGCCAAGTTGGGCCCAGCTCCTACGAGCAGTACTTC
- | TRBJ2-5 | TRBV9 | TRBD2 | CASSVRPRGGAGETQYF | TGTGCCAGCAGCGTAAGGCCTCGCGGGGGGGCCGGGGAGACCCAGTACTTC
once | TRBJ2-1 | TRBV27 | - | CASSLYNEQFF | TGTGCCAGCAGTCTCTACAATGAGCAGTTCTTC
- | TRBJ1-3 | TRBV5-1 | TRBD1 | CASSLYRGPGNTIYF | TGCGCCAGCAGCTTGTACAGGGGGCCTGGAAACACCATATATTTT
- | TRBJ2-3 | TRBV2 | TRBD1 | CASSAKTGVISDTQYF | TGTGCCAGCAGTGCCAAGACAGGGGTTATCTCAGATACGCAGTATTTT
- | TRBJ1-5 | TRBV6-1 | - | CASSESRAPYSNQPQHF | TGTGCCAGCAGTGAAAGCAGGGCCCCTTATAGCAATCAGCCCCAGCATTTT
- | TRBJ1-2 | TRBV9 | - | CASSVGVTNYGYTF | TGTGCCAGCAGCGTAGGAGTAACCAACTATGGCTACACCTTC
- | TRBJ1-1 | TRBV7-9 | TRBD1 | CASSSGTGNTEAFF | TGTGCCAGCAGCTCTGGGACAGGGAACACTGAAGCTTTCTTT
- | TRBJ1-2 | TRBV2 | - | CASSEKPNYGYTF | TGTGCCAGCAGTGAGAAGCCTAACTATGGCTACACCTTC
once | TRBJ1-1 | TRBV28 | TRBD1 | CASSPNRGTMNTEAFF | TGTGCCAGCAGCCCGAACAGGGGGACAATGAACACTGAAGCTTTCTTT
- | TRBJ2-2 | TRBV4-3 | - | CASSQDTATSTGELFF | TGCGCCAGCAGCCAAGATACAGCGACAAGCACCGGGGAGCTGTTTTTT
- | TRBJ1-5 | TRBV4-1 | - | CASSQTGYNQPQHF | TGCGCCAGCTCGCAAACAGGGTACAATCAGCCCCAGCATTTT
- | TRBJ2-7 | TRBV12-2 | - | CASRPMTAATREQYF | TGTGCAAGTCGCCCAATGACAGCCGCTACTCGCGAGCAGTACTTC
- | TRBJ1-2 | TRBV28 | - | CASSLLLWQDGGYTF | TGTGCCAGCAGTTTATTACTCTGGCAGGACGGCGGCTACACCTTC
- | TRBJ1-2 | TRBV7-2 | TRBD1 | CASSLQTGNYGYTF | TGTGCCAGCAGCTTGCAGACAGGGAACTATGGCTACACCTTC
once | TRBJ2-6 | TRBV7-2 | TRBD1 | CASSPRPGTGAGANVLTF | TGTGCCAGCAGCCCACGACCCGGGACAGGGGCTGGGGCCAACGTCCTGACTTTC
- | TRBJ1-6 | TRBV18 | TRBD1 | CASSPGQGLNSPLHF | TGTGCCAGCTCGCCAGGACAGGGGTTGAATTCACCCCTCCACTTT
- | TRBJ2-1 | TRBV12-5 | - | CASGLVPGLPSNEQFF | TGTGCTAGTGGTTTGGTACCCGGTCTTCCGTCCAATGAGCAGTTCTTC
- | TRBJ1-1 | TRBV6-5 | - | CASSYRGALEAFF | TGTGCCAGCAGTTACAGAGGAGCCCTTGAGGCTTTCTTT
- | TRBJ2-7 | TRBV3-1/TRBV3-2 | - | CASSQVPDVPYEQYF | TGTGCCAGCAGCCAAGTCCCCGACGTCCCCTACGAGCAGTACTTC
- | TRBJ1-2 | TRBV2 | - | CASSRGYGGYTF | TGTGCCAGCAGCCGCGGATATGGAGGCTACACCTTC
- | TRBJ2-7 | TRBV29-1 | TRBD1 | CSVSRGFYEQYF | TGCAGCGTTTCCAGGGGGTTCTACGAGCAGTACTTC
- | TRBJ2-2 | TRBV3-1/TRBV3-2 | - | CASSSPGPPGELFF | TGTGCCAGCAGTAGTCCTGGCCCGCCCGGGGAGCTGTTTTTT